These 27 T cell receptor beta chains share one sample of origin, sequenced in a study of CD8 T cells in Susac syndrome. Random hexamers were used to reverse transcribe roughly 0.45 to 1 ug of RNA. TCRdb re-called the immunoSEQ multiplex PCR reads with MiXCR, one entry per CDR3 protein. This repertoire shows about 280,000 distinct CDR3 sequences, about 88% found once; its top ten account for 0.095% to 0.14%. The specimen sequenced was CD8+ T cells from PBMCs. The receptors stem from a human donor with multiple sclerosis.

The genes are TRBV11-2 and TRBJ1-1, with a tentative D call TRBD1 (5 bases). The germline V and J ends were trimmed by 1 base and 4 bases, with 13 bases remaining between them. CDR1 and CDR2 (germline): SGHAT, FQNNGV. The CDR3 has 15 residues. This CDR3 is CASSLGPEGSTEAFF. The CDR3 DNA reads TGTGCCAGCAGCTTAGGTCCAGAGGGGAGCACTGAAGCTTTCTTT.

This clonotype was picked up one time. CDR3 coding DNA: TGTGCCATCAGTGAGTCCCACAGGGGTATCACTGAAGCTTTCTTT. As protein: CAISESHRGITEAFF. The V gene is TRBV10-3, the J gene TRBJ1-1; 7 nucleotides match TRBD1. The CDR3 sequence is 15 residues long. V shed 0 bases, J shed 4 bases, and the junction held 5 bases outside the gene matches. Germline assignment: CDR1 ENHRY and CDR2 SYGVKD.

This chain connects TRBV5-1 to TRBJ1-1, with D possibly TRBD1 on 6 matching bases. Per germline, CDR1 SGHRS and CDR2 YFSETQ. CDR3 length equals 16 residues. V lost 1 base and J lost 5, with 18 bases in between. The CDR3 DNA reads TGCGCCAGCAGCTTGAGAGGGGGGGCCTCGAGGACTGAAGCTTTCTTT. This sequence encodes CASSLRGGASRTEAFF.

V and J are TRBV29-1 and TRBJ2-1, with 8 positions matching TRBD2. Germline CDR1 is SQVTM and CDR2 is ANQGSEA. This CDR3 contains 15 residues. V shed 5 bases and J 3 bases; nucleotides not matched to a gene: 9. The CDR3 spells CSVWGGAGDYNEQFF. CDR3 DNA: TGCAGCGTTTGGGGGGGAGCGGGAGACTACAATGAGCAGTTCTTC.

The V call is TRBV9, the J call TRBJ1-5, with D possibly matching TRBD1 (5 bases). Trimming shortened V by 7 bases and J by 4 bases, and 15 bases separated the two germline ends. The CDR3 length is 14 residues. Germline V CDR1 and CDR2: SGDLS, YYNGEE. The CDR3 loop reads CASGPGTTNQPQHF. The CDR3 DNA reads as TGTGCCAGCGGCCCCGGGACTACGAATCAGCCCCAGCATTTT.

The V call is TRBV5-1, the J call TRBJ2-7, with D possibly TRBD2 on 5 matching bases. V was pared by 4 bases and J by 6 bases, with 17 bases between. Germline V gene lookup returns CDR1 SGHRS and CDR2 YFSETQ. This CDR3 has 14 residues. The CDR3 is CASSGGLSRREQYF. The CDR3 DNA is TGCGCCAGCAGCGGAGGACTGTCTCGTCGCGAGCAGTACTTC. Looking up the rest from reference TRBV5-1 and TRBJ2-7 gives the full variable domain: KAGVTQTPRYLIKTRGQQVTLSCSPISGHRSVSWYQQTPGQGLQFLFEYFSETQRNKGNFPGRFSGRQFSNSRSEMNVSTLELGDSALYLCASSGGLSRREQYFGPGTRLTVT.

CDR3 DNA: TGTGCCAGCAGCCACCCCGTGACTAGCCGATATACGCAGTATTTT. Residues: CASSHPVTSRYTQYF. The chain uses TRBV14 and TRBJ2-3; 7 bases align to TRBD2. The germline V gene encodes CDR1 SGHDN and CDR2 FVKESK. The CDR3 covers 15 residues. The J segment lost 7 bases and the V segment lost 3 bases, leaving 10 bases of the junction unmatched.

The chain combines TRBV6-5 with TRBJ1-6, with D hard to call. Germline lookup yields CDR1 MNHEY and CDR2 SVGAGI. This CDR3 is built from 16 residues. V lost 3 bases to trimming and J lost 0 bases, with 9 bases between them. The CDR3 coding sequence is TGTGCCAGCAGTTATTACAGCAGCTCCTATAATTCACCCCTCCACTTT. As protein: CASSYYSSSYNSPLHF.

This chain links TRBV15 with TRBJ2-6, with no clear D. Per germline, CDR1 LNHNV and CDR2 YYDKDF (reference sequence). V lost 0 bases, J lost 0 bases, and 6 bases lay in between. There are 16 residues in the CDR3. For the CDR3, the DNA is TGTGCCACCAGCAGAGAGGTTAGCTCTGGGGCCAACGTCCTGACTTTC. Translated, it gives CATSREVSSGANVLTF.

The chain is built from TRBV7-4 and TRBJ2-4, with TRBD2 matching over 10 bases. Germline CDR1 and CDR2: SGHVT and SQSDAQ. The V segment lost 5 bases and the J segment 2 bases; nucleotides outside the gene matches: 12. The CDR3 runs to 18 residues. As DNA, the CDR3 is TGTGCCAGCAGCCCGTTGGGCTCTAGCGGGAGAACCAAAAACATTCAGTACTTC. Amino acid sequence: CASSPLGSSGRTKNIQYF.

The rearrangement uses TRBV7-9 and TRBJ1-1; 7 bases map to TRBD1. With V trimmed by 4 bases and J by 7 bases, 3 bases remained unmatched. The CDR3 sequence is 12 residues long. Germline loops: CDR1 SEHNR, CDR2 FQNEAQ (reference sequence). The chain's CDR3 is CASSSTGVEAFF. Written as DNA, the CDR3 is TGTGCCAGCAGCTCAACAGGGGTTGAAGCTTTCTTT.

The chain is built from TRBV4-1 and TRBJ1-1, with D possibly being TRBD1 (6 bases). Germline V gene sequence: CDR1 MGHRA, CDR2 YSYEKL. V lost 2 bases and J 2 bases, leaving 18 bases between the germline ends. The CDR3 consists of 17 residues. The CDR3 loop is CASSQPKGAGDNTEAFF. As DNA, the CDR3 is TGCGCCAGCAGCCAACCGAAGGGAGCAGGGGATAACACTGAAGCTTTCTTT.

V and J are TRBV3-1 and TRBJ1-2, with D unclear. The CDR3 consists of 12 residues. Trimming took off 0 bases at V and 7 bases at J, with 6 bases between the two ends. Germline-derived CDR1 and CDR2 are LGHDT and YNNKEL (reference sequence). This chain's CDR3 is CASSQERSGYTF. CDR3 DNA: TGTGCCAGCAGCCAAGAACGGTCTGGCTACACCTTC.

The chain combines TRBV15 with TRBJ2-7; 12 bases match TRBD2. The CDR3 consists of 18 residues. V dropped 1 base and J dropped 2; count of bases not matched to a gene: 9. The germline V gene encodes CDR1 LNHNV and CDR2 YYDKDF (reference sequence). The CDR3 DNA reads as TGTGCCACCAGCAGAGGAGCCCCTCTAGCGGGAGGGCCCTACGAGCAGTACTTC. Amino acid sequence: CATSRGAPLAGGPYEQYF.

The chain is built from TRBV28 and TRBJ1-1; no definite D call. The CDR3 length is 14 residues. CDR1 and CDR2 from the germline V gene are MDHEN and SYDVKM. V dropped 5 bases and J dropped 0 bases, with 10 bases sitting between them. The CDR3 sequence is CASSQPFLNTEAFF. The CDR3 DNA follows: TGTGCCAGCAGTCAACCCTTCCTGAACACTGAAGCTTTCTTT. Full variable domain (outside the CDR3, taken from reference TRBV28 and TRBJ1-1): DVKVTQSSRYLVKRTGEKVFLECVQDMDHENMFWYRQDPGLGLRLIYFSYDVKMKEKGDIPEGYSVSREKKERFSLILESASTNQTSMYLCASSQPFLNTEAFFGQGTRLTVV.

The chain joins TRBV5-4 to TRBJ1-1; tentative D call: TRBD1 (5 bases). Trimming stripped 6 bases from V and 0 bases from J, with 15 bases between. Germline V gene data show CDR1 as SGHNT and CDR2 as YYREEE (reference sequence). The CDR3 is 15 amino acids. The CDR3 nucleotides are TGTGCCAGCACTCCGACTGGGGGGTTGAACACTGAAGCTTTCTTT. It codes for CASTPTGGLNTEAFF.

The gene calls are TRBV20-1 and TRBJ2-6, with D perhaps TRBD2 (5 bases). The V end lost 0 bases, the J end lost 0 bases, and 6 bases lay between the germline ends. From germline, CDR1 is DFQATT and CDR2 SNEGSKA (reference sequence). The CDR3 totals 15 residues. CDR3 amino acids: CSARDRDSGANVLTF. CDR3 DNA: TGCAGTGCTAGAGATCGGGACTCTGGGGCCAACGTCCTGACTTTC.

The chain combines TRBV29-1 with TRBJ1-1; 10 nucleotides align to TRBD1. Per the germline V gene, CDR1 is SQVTM and CDR2 is ANQGSEA. V trimming: 3 bases; J trimming: 4 bases; junction bases outside the gene matches: 5. This CDR3 has 14 residues. The CDR3 nucleotides are TGCAGCGTTGATGGGGGACAGGGGAGCACTGAAGCTTTCTTT. This translates into CSVDGGQGSTEAFF.

A word on this clonotype: The junction does not match germline at one end; this may be a read error. This sequence joins TRBV7-9 and TRBJ1-3, with D hard to call. The germline V gene encodes CDR1 SEHNR and CDR2 FQNEAQ (reference sequence). This CDR3 has 17 amino acids. The CDR3 DNA sequence: TGTGCCAGCAGCCTAGCGGAACGTTTGAGGGCAGTCAACACCATATATTTT. It translates to CASSLAERLRAVNTIYF.

The chain recombines TRBV6-2 or TRBV6-3 with TRBJ2-1; D ambiguous. The germline CDR1 and CDR2 sequences are MNHEY and SVGEGT. The CDR3 has 15 residues. Trimming took off 6 bases at V and 6 bases at J, with 18 bases between the two ends. The chain's CDR3 is CASSFARPPGNEQFF. CDR3 coding DNA: TGTGCCAGCAGCTTCGCTAGGCCCCCGGGCAATGAGCAGTTCTTC.

The chain couples TRBV7-2 to TRBJ2-1; D not certain. This CDR3 comprises 16 residues. The ends were cut back, 1 base at V and 0 bases at J, with 10 bases in the middle. Germline V gives CDR1 SGHTA, CDR2 FQGNSA. CDR3 sequence: CASSLDQVSSYNEQFF. The CDR3 bases are TGTGCCAGCAGCTTAGATCAGGTGAGCTCCTACAATGAGCAGTTCTTC.

This chain links TRBV20-1 with TRBJ2-5, with 11 bases fitting TRBD2. Per the germline V gene, CDR1 is DFQATT and CDR2 is SNEGSKA (reference sequence). This CDR3 has 19 residues. V shed 0 bases and J 4 bases; nucleotides not matched to a gene: 16. The DNA of the CDR3 is TGCAGTGCTAGAGATGTGACTAGCGGGGATGGAGGTCGGGGAGAGACCCAGTACTTC. Its protein is CSARDVTSGDGGRGETQYF.

The J gene is TRBJ2-1, the V gene TRBV28; TRBD1 might be the D (5 bases). CDR1 is MDHEN, CDR2 SYDVKM, per germline. CDR3 length: 15 amino acids. Trimming stripped 8 bases from V and 4 bases from J, with 18 bases between. The DNA for the CDR3 is TGTGCCAGCCCAAGTAGGGCAGGGCAGTACAATGAGCAGTTCTTC. Protein: CASPSRAGQYNEQFF.

This sequence joins TRBV20-1 and TRBJ2-2, with 11 bases lining up with TRBD2. This CDR3 region has 18 residues. V was pared by 1 base and J by 6 bases, with 13 bases of the junction left unmatched. Germline CDR1 DFQATT, CDR2 SNEGSKA (reference sequence). CDR3 sequence reads: CSARVGVSGRARAGELFF. In DNA form, the CDR3 reads TGCAGTGCTAGAGTTGGGGTTAGCGGGAGGGCTCGGGCCGGGGAGCTGTTTTTT.

This sequence joins TRBV27 and TRBJ2-1, with 7 bases identical to TRBD2. V lost 5 bases to trimming and J lost 7 bases; unmatched junction nucleotides: 8. The CDR3 consists of 14 residues. CDR1 and CDR2 (germline): MNHEY, SMNVEV (reference sequence). As DNA, the CDR3 is TGTGCCAGCAGTGGGAGCGGGAACTGGAATGAGCAGTTCTTC. It yields the protein CASSGSGNWNEQFF.

Only a few counts were recorded for this clonotype. The chain uses TRBV7-9 and TRBJ2-7, with TRBD2 identical over 8 bases. CDR3 length: 13 amino acids. V was pared by 7 bases and J by 5 bases, with 7 bases of the junction left unmatched. Germline-derived CDR1 and CDR2 are SEHNR and FQNEAQ (reference sequence). Written as DNA, the CDR3 is TGTGCCAGCATTGGGACTAGGTGGGACGAGCAGTACTTC. This translates into CASIGTRWDEQYF.

The V call is TRBV30, the J call TRBJ1-5, with D unresolved. There are 13 residues in the CDR3. CDR1 is GTSNPN, CDR2 SVGIG, per germline (reference sequence). V shed 0 bases and J shed 4 bases, with 7 bases lying between them. The CDR3 DNA sequence: TGTGCCTGGAGTGTATCCGGGAATCAGCCCCAGCATTTT. Residues: CAWSVSGNQPQHF.